This paragraph covers one T cell receptor (beta chain) sequence. What it recognizes is unknown. The sample originates from a study of regulatory T cells in long-lasting Graves disease. Libraries of TCR beta came from iRepertoire HTBI primers plus Arm-PCR of CDR3 regions. TCRdb re-analysed the multiplex PCR reads in MiXCR, keeping a single row per CDR3 protein. The sample has 680,000 or so distinct CDR3 sequences; around 17% are singletons. Germline assignment: CDR1 SGHAT and CDR2 FQDESV (reference sequence). The CDR3 runs to 13 residues. V was cut by 8 bases and J by 6 bases, with 17 bases left in between. Study outcomes and limitations: Persistent patients shared some 2,900 public clonotypes among themselves. Newly diagnosed patients shared fewer, at more than 750. Persistent disease preferred TRBV28, TRBJ1-2 and TRBJ2-5.

As for time point: newly diagnosed GD, antithyroid drugs for less than 3 months. Following extraction of RNA from PBMCs, that RNA was used to make the TCR library. Patients met American Thyroid Association criteria for Graves' disease. These same data were also listed under a study on T cells in Graves' hyperthyroidism and ophthalmopathy.

The clonotype originates from a woman aged 25 to 39 with Graves disease. The J gene is TRBJ2-7, the V gene TRBV11-1; no clear D. The sample consisted of peripheral blood mononuclear cells (PBMCs), taken at new diagnosis, from a patient treated with antithyroid drugs. The CDR3 protein is CASSPAVGFEQYF. The CDR3 DNA sequence: TGTGCCAGCTCACCAGCCGTGGGGTTCGAGCAGTACTTC.